This T cell receptor (beta chain) was profiled in a study of technical replicates of blood from a handful of donors. Repertoires were generated with immunoSEQ multiplex PCR, while TCRdb's copy carries only in-frame clones and drops some. Here the sample spans about 90,000 clones, 80% to 95% being singletons. The germline V gene has CDR1 LNHDA and CDR2 SQIVND (reference sequence). V shed 3 bases and J shed 2 bases, with 7 bases lying between them. This CDR3 is 13 amino acids long. The sample consisted of T cells isolated from PBMCs. The TCR originated in a human donor in good health. This rearrangement joins TRBV19 to TRBJ1-2; D remains ambiguous. CDR3 sequence: CASSIPENYGYTF. The DNA of the CDR3 is TGTGCCAGTAGTATCCCAGAAAACTATGGCTACACCTTC.